One sample yielded the 19 T cell receptor beta chains listed below, sequenced in a study of T cell repertoires in cytomegalovirus infection. TCRdb re-derived calls from the reads in MiXCR, one entry per CDR3 protein. The sample comprises about 310,000 distinct CDR3 sequences, about a sixth of which are singletons, and around 11% rests with the top ten. Sequencing used PBMCs. Every receptor here comes from a human donor in good health (CMV status not recorded). Some clones in this sample may be carry-over from other donors' samples.

The sample holds a few counts of this clonotype. The genes are TRBV12-3 or TRBV12-4 and TRBJ1-5; 10 bases are shared with TRBD1. After removal of 0 bases from V and 6 bases from J, the junction contained 2 bases not matched to a gene. CDR3 length equals 15 residues. CDR3 amino acids: CASSLAGQGTQPQHF. The CDR3 DNA is TGTGCCAGCAGTTTAGCGGGACAGGGGACTCAGCCCCAGCATTTT.

This clonotype was counted only a few times. The chain links TRBV5-4 to TRBJ2-3; 8 positions match TRBD2. V lost 4 bases to trimming and J lost 2 bases; unmatched junction nucleotides: 9. Per the germline V gene, CDR1 is SGHNT and CDR2 is YYREEE (reference sequence). The CDR3 sequence is 16 residues long. CDR3 protein: CASSPMTGGNTDTQYF. CDR3 in DNA: TGTGCCAGCAGCCCCATGACGGGGGGGAACACAGATACGCAGTATTTT. Using reference TRBV5-4 and TRBJ2-3 for the parts outside the CDR3, the full variable domain is ETGVTQSPTHLIKTRGQQVTLRCSSQSGHNTVSWYQQALGQGPQFIFQYYREEENGRGNFPPRFSGLQFPNYSSELNVNALELDDSALYLCASSPMTGGNTDTQYFGPGTRLTVL.

This clonotype was observed many times. The chain joins TRBV4-1 to TRBJ2-1, with D maybe TRBD1 (5 bases). Germline CDR1 is MGHRA and CDR2 is YSYEKL. The ends were cut back, 1 base at V and 6 bases at J, with 16 bases in the middle. The length of the CDR3 is 16 residues. DNA for the CDR3: TGCGCCAGCAGCCAAGGTTGGGGCGGACGGATCAATGAGCAGTTCTTC. It specifies CASSQGWGGRINEQFF.

This clonotype was picked up many times. This CDR3 is CASSGDRGANEKLFF. The CDR3 bases are TGTGCCAGCAGCGGCGACAGGGGAGCTAATGAAAAACTGTTTTTT. The chain uses TRBV7-2 and TRBJ1-4, with 8 bases identical to TRBD1. With 5 bases clipped from V and 3 bases from J, the junction kept 5 bases outside the gene matches. Germline CDR1 SGHTA, CDR2 FQGNSA. The CDR3 is 15 amino acids. Full variable domain (missing parts from reference TRBV7-2 and TRBJ1-4): GAGVSQSPSNKVTEKGKDVELRCDPISGHTALYWYRQSLGQGLEFLIYFQGNSAPDKSGLPSDRFSAERTGGSVSTLTIQRTQQEDSAVYLCASSGDRGANEKLFFGSGTQLSVL.

The chain couples TRBV7-3 to TRBJ1-2; 9 bases match TRBD1. This CDR3 is 17 amino acids long. Germline V gene data show CDR1 as SGHTA and CDR2 as FQGTGA. V was clipped by 2 bases and J by 7 bases; unmatched bases: 14. CDR3 DNA sequence: TGTGCCAGCAGCTTAGAGCCTAGACAGGGGGGTAAAGCTGGCTACACCTTC. It specifies CASSLEPRQGGKAGYTF.

J is TRBJ2-1 and V is TRBV20-1, with 7 bases that match TRBD1. V trimming: 6 bases; J trimming: 7 bases; junction bases outside the gene matches: 12. The CDR3 spans 14 residues. CDR1 and CDR2 (germline): DFQATT, SNEGSKA (reference sequence). CDR3 amino acids: CSAVVGQVQNEQFF. DNA of the CDR3: TGCAGTGCGGTGGTCGGACAGGTGCAGAATGAGCAGTTCTTC.

The chain links TRBV29-1 to TRBJ2-2; D not certain. Per the germline V gene, CDR1 is SQVTM and CDR2 is ANQGSEA. Trimming cost V 0 bases and J 1 base, with 3 bases left between them. The CDR3 has 13 amino acids. CDR3 DNA: TGCAGCGTTGAAGAGGGGAACACCGGGGAGCTGTTTTTT. Translation gives CSVEEGNTGELFF.

There are a few counts of this clonotype. The J gene is TRBJ2-1, the V gene TRBV19; no firm D call. V dropped 4 bases and J dropped 7 bases, with 5 bases sitting between them. The V gene's germline CDR1 is LNHDA and CDR2 SQIVND (reference sequence). This CDR3 has 11 amino acids. The CDR3 DNA reads as TGTGCCAGTAGTAAGCAGAATGAGCAGTTCTTC. The encoded protein is CASSKQNEQFF.

In this sample, this clonotype turned up many times. This chain links TRBV7-2 with TRBJ2-1, with 11 bases aligning to TRBD2. The CDR3 spans 15 residues. Germline-derived CDR1 and CDR2 are SGHTA and FQGNSA. V lost 2 bases to trimming and J lost 5 bases; unmatched junction nucleotides: 2. In DNA, the CDR3 is TGTGCCAGCAGCTTAAGACTAGCGGGGAACAATGAGCAGTTCTTC. Its protein product is CASSLRLAGNNEQFF.

This clonotype has a count of ten or more. The chain recombines TRBV12-3 or TRBV12-4 with TRBJ2-5; 7 bases line up with TRBD1. The V segment lost 7 bases and the J segment 2 bases; nucleotides outside the gene matches: 7. This CDR3 has 14 residues. In nucleotides, the CDR3 is TGTGCCAGCACCCTAAAGGGACAGCAAGAGACCCAGTACTTC. Its protein is CASTLKGQQETQYF.

This rearrangement joins TRBV14 to TRBJ1-6; D call uncertain. Germline V lookup: CDR1 SGHDN, CDR2 FVKESK. This CDR3 spans 14 amino acids. Deletions cut 1 base from V and 8 bases from J, with 9 bases between. The CDR3 nucleotides are TGTGCCAGCAGCCAAGGACGGAGTTATTCACCCCTCCACTTT. Its translation: CASSQGRSYSPLHF.

This clonotype was observed at least ten times. The V call is TRBV2, the J call TRBJ2-7, with no clear D. Germline CDR1 is SNHLY and CDR2 is FYNNEI. The CDR3 is 11 residues long. Trimming left V 5 bases short and J 6 bases short, with 8 bases between. The CDR3: CASSLSGEQYF. CDR3 nucleotide sequence: TGTGCCAGCAGTCTTTCGGGCGAGCAGTACTTC.

This clonotype turned up a few times. This chain uses TRBV25-1 with TRBJ2-7; 9 bases match TRBD2. Germline assignment: CDR1 MGHDK and CDR2 SYGVNS. V was clipped by 6 bases and J by 3 bases; unmatched bases: 3. There are 13 residues in the CDR3. CDR3 residues: CASRISGGYEQYF. CDR3 DNA: TGTGCCAGCAGGATTAGCGGGGGCTACGAGCAGTACTTC.

This clonotype was counted at least ten times. The chain has TRBV7-9 and TRBJ1-4; D perhaps matches TRBD1 (6 bases). The CDR3 runs to 15 residues. Trimming shortened V by 4 bases and J by 8 bases, and 17 bases separated the two germline ends. Germline V CDR1 and CDR2: SEHNR, FQNEAQ (reference sequence). The CDR3 DNA is TGTGCCAGCAGCTCCGGTGAGACAGGTTTCGAAAAACTGTTTTTT. This codes for CASSSGETGFEKLFF.

This clonotype has ten or more counts. The CDR3 DNA follows: TGTGCCAGCAGCTTCGGGACAGGGGGTTTTAGCAATCAGCCCCAGCATTTT. It encodes CASSFGTGGFSNQPQHF. The rearrangement links TRBV7-2 to TRBJ1-5, with 11 positions matching TRBD1. The CDR3 contains 17 residues. Losses at the gene ends were 3 bases for V and 0 bases for J; bases not matched to a gene: 4. The germline V gene encodes CDR1 SGHTA and CDR2 FQGNSA.

This clonotype was seen at least ten times. The chain couples TRBV5-4 to TRBJ2-7; 7 bases map to TRBD2. This CDR3 comprises 15 residues. J lost 5 bases, V lost 4 bases, and 12 bases had no gene match. Germline V lookup: CDR1 SGHNT, CDR2 YYREEE (reference sequence). The CDR3 DNA is TGTGCCAGCAGCCTAAGCGGGGCCTTTAAAGACGAGCAGTACTTC. As protein: CASSLSGAFKDEQYF.

This clonotype was found many times. The chain carries TRBV11-1 and TRBJ1-1; a possible D gene is TRBD1 (6 bases). Germline values: CDR1 SGHAT, CDR2 FQDESV (reference sequence). The length of the CDR3 is 15 residues. The V and J ends lost 4 bases and 1 base respectively, with 13 bases between them. CDR3 region: CASSSYREKNTEAFF. The DNA for the CDR3 is TGTGCCAGCAGCTCCTACAGGGAAAAGAACACTGAAGCTTTCTTT.

This clonotype was seen only a few times. The chain combines TRBV18 with TRBJ1-5, with D perhaps TRBD1 (6 bases). Looked up from germline, CDR1 is KGHSH and CDR2 is LQKENI. The germline V and J ends were trimmed by 0 bases and 0 bases, with 9 bases remaining between them. The CDR3 loop spans 16 amino acids. CDR3 nucleotides: TGTGCCAGCTCACCACCAGGACAGTCTAGCAATCAGCCCCAGCATTTT. Protein sequence: CASSPPGQSSNQPQHF.

About this clonotype: The junction departs from germline at one end; a sequencing error may be responsible. The chain links TRBV20-1 to TRBJ2-1, with 13 nucleotides matching TRBD2. This CDR3 contains 14 residues. The germline V gene has CDR1 DFQATT and CDR2 SNEGSKA (reference sequence). CDR3 amino acids: CSARDGTSGEGQFF. The CDR3 DNA reads as TGCAGTGCTCGAGACGGGACTAGCGGGGAAGGGCAGTTCTTC.